This T cell receptor beta chain was sequenced during a study of cytomegalovirus exposure and HLA in healthy donors. Study information: Roughly 86 million unique TCRs from HLA-typed donors made up an early data release. Study results and limitations: The presence/absence work took it that sequencing depth was about the same across donors. There was a cluster of highly shared sequence variants that was likely a sequencing artifact. The authors listed around 150 TCR beta chains as cytomegalovirus-associated.

13 Jbeta primers and 60 Vbeta primers were used for the PCR. Method: immunoSEQ multiplex PCR; TCRdb's copy keeps in-frame clones and lacks some. This sample has approximately 170,000 clones; approximately 80% occur once, and the top ten carry roughly 0.75%. CDR1 and CDR2 (germline): SGHVS, FQNEAQ. Trimming stripped 3 bases from V and 5 bases from J, with 11 bases between. The CDR3 covers 13 residues. This clone was counted a single time. Its antigen is unidentified. The sample taken for sequencing was PBMCs. The chain combines TRBV7-8 with TRBJ2-7, with D maybe TRBD1 (6 bases). This receptor was identified in a young woman in good health and CMV-seronegative. DNA for the CDR3: TGTGCCAGCAGCTTGAGGTCAGGGGACGAGCAGTACTTC. Protein sequence: CASSLRSGDEQYF.